This T cell receptor (beta chain) was retrieved from a study of OX40 agonist ivuxolimab in advanced cancers. Germline CDR1 is GTSNPN and CDR2 is SVGIG (reference sequence). This CDR3 contains 13 residues. V lost 4 bases and J lost 2; bases outside the gene matches: 1. The repertoire was sequenced with immunoSEQ multiplex PCR; TCRdb's copy has only in-frame clones and lacks some. The table records fewer than 75,000 clones, over 80% of them present only once. Here the sequenced sample was CD4+ or CD8+ T cells sorted from blood, taken in a trial of the OX40 agonist ivuxolimab. The clonotype comes from an adult with an advanced solid tumor such as melanoma, head and neck, liver or kidney cancer. The rearrangement links TRBV30 to TRBJ1-5; TRBD1 agrees at 8 bases. The CDR3 spells CAWTGGGNQPQHF. In DNA form, the CDR3 reads TGTGCCTGGACAGGGGGCGGCAATCAGCCCCAGCATTTT.